This record covers a single TCR beta chain. The antigen is undetermined. This entry is derived from a study of blood T cells in healthy people across ages. A second PCR of 7 to 11 cycles used a sample-barcoded 5' primer and a J-beta primer mix. Each CDR3 protein gets one entry after TCRdb re-called the 5' RACE reads with MiXCR. The table has hundreds of thousands of distinct CDR3 sequences, about 54% seen once. This CDR3 is 14 amino acids long. The germline gives CDR1 LGHDT, CDR2 YNNKEL (reference sequence). V was pared by 4 bases and J by 6 bases, with 10 bases between. Study outcomes and limitations: There was no known CMV status for donors, so expanded clonotype changes were possibly confounded. Older individuals had lower TCR beta diversity per million T cells (the decline was roughly linear).

The source is a man aged 60-69 years in good health. The chain employs TRBV3-1 and TRBJ1-6; D uncertain. The sequenced sample consisted of blood. CDR3 residues: CASSPIHSNSPLHF. The CDR3 nucleotides are TGTGCCAGCAGCCCAATCCACAGTAATTCACCCCTCCACTTT.